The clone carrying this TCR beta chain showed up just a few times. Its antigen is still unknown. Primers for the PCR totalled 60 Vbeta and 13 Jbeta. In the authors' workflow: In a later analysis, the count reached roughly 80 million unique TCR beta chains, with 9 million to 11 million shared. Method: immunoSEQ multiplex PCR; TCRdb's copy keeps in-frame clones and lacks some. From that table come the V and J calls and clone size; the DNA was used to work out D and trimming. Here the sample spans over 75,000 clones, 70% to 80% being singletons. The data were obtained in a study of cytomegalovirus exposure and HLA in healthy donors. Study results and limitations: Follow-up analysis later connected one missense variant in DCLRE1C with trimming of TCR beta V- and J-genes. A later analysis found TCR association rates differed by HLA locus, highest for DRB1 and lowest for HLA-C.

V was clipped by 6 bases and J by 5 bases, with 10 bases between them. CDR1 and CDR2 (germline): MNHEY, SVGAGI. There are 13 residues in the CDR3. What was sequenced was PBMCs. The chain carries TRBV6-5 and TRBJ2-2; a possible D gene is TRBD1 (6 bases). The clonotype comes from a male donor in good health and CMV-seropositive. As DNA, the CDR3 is TGTGCCAGCAGCATCGGACAGACCGGGGAGCTGTTTTTT. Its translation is CASSIGQTGELFF.